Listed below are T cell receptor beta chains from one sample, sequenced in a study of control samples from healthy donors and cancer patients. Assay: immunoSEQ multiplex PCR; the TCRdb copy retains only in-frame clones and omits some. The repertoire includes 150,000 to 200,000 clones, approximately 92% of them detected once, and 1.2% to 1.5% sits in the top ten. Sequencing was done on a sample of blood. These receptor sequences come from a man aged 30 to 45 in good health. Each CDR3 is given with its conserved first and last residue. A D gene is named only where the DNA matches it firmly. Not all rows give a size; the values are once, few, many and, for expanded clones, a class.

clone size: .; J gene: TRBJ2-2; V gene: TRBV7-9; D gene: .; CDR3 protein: CASSPTPSGTGELFF; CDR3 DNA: TGTGCCAGCAGCCCGACCCCCTCGGGCACCGGGGAGCTGTTTTTT
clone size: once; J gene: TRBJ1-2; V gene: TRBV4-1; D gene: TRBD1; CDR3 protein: CASSQDSGQLSYYGYTF; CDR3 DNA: TGCGCCAGCAGCCAAGATTCGGGACAGCTTTCCTACTATGGCTACACCTTC
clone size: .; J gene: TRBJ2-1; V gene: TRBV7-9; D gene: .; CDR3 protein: CASSFRQLAYNEQFF; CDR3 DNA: TGTGCCAGCAGCTTTCGACAGCTAGCCTACAATGAGCAGTTCTTC
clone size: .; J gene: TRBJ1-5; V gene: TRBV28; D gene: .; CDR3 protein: CASLLPGPGNQPQHF; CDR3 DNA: TGTGCCAGCCTGCTTCCGGGTCCGGGCAATCAGCCCCAGCATTTT
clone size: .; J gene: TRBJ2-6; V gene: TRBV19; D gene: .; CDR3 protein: CASLKSSGANVLTF; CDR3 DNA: TGTGCCAGCCTCAAAAGCTCTGGGGCCAACGTCCTGACTTTC
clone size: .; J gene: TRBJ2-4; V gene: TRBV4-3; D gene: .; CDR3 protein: CASSPADPGAKNIQYF; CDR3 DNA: TGCGCCAGCAGCCCCGCCGACCCGGGGGCCAAAAACATTCAGTACTTC
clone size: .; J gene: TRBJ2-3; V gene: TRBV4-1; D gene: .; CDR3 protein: CASSQAQRTDTQYF; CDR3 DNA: TGCGCCAGCAGCCAAGCGCAGCGCACAGATACGCAGTATTTT
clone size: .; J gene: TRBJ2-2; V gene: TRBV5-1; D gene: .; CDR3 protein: CASSLGLMSGNTGELFF; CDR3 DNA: TGCGCCAGCAGCTTGGGCCTGATGAGCGGGAACACCGGGGAGCTGTTTTTT
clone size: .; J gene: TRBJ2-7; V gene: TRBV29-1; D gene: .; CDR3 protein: CSVGRLNSYEQYF; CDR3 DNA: TGCAGCGTTGGACGGCTCAACTCCTACGAGCAGTACTTC
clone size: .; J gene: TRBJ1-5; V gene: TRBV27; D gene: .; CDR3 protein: CASSFGGNQPQHF; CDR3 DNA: TGTGCCAGCAGTTTTGGGGGGAATCAGCCCCAGCATTTT
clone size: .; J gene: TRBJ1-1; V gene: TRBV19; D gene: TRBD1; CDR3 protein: CASSITGGNTEAFF; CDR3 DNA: TGTGCCAGTTCTATTACAGGGGGAAACACTGAAGCTTTCTTT
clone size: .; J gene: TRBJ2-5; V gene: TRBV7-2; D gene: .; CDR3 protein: CASSPGTLETQYF; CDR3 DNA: TGTGCCAGCAGCCCCGGGACTCTAGAGACCCAGTACTTC
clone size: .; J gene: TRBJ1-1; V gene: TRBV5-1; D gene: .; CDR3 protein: CASSYQPQGRDTEAFF; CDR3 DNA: TGCGCCAGCAGCTATCAACCCCAGGGGAGAGACACTGAAGCTTTCTTT
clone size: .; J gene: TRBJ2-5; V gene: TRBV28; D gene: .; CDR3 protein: CASSFRGAQETQYF; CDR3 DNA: TGTGCCAGCAGTTTCCGAGGGGCCCAAGAGACCCAGTACTTC